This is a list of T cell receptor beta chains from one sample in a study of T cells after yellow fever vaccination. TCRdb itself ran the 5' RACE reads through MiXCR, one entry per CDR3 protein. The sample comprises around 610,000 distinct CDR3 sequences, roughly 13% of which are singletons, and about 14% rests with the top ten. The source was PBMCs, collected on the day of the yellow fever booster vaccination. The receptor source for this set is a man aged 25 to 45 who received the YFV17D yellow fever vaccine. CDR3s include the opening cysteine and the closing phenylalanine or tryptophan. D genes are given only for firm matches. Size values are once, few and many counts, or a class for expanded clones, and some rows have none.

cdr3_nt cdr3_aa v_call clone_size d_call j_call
TGTGCCAGCAGTTTAGTAGCGGGAGGGCCGGGTGAGCAGTTCTTC CASSLVAGGPGEQFF TRBV12-3/TRBV12-4 few TRBD2 TRBJ2-1
TGCGCCAGCAGCCAAGATTGGGGGACTAGCGGGAGAGATACGCAGTATTTT CASSQDWGTSGRDTQYF TRBV4-3 NA TRBD2 TRBJ2-3
TGCAGCGTTCGCTCGGCAGGGCCCACAGATACGCAGTATTTT CSVRSAGPTDTQYF TRBV29-1 few NA TRBJ2-3
TGCAGTGCTAGAGATCCCGGACAAGAGACCCAGTACTTC CSARDPGQETQYF TRBV20-1 few NA TRBJ2-5
TGTGCCAGCAGTTTGAGTCAGTTGAACTATGGCTACACCTTC CASSLSQLNYGYTF TRBV28 few NA TRBJ1-2
TGTGCCAGCAGCTCCGCCTTAAACTATGGCTACACCTTC CASSSALNYGYTF TRBV7-9 NA NA TRBJ1-2
TGTGCCAGCAGCTTAGGGGGGACAGTCTTGAATGAAGCTTTCTTT CASSLGGTVLNEAFF TRBV7-2 few TRBD1 TRBJ1-1
TGTGCCATCTCCCCGGGCCGACCAGATACGCAGTATTTT CAISPGRPDTQYF TRBV10-3 many NA TRBJ2-3
TGTGCCAGCAGCCAATCTGCAGGGAAAAACTATGGCTACACCTTC CASSQSAGKNYGYTF TRBV16 few NA TRBJ1-2
TGCAGTGCTAGAGACAGGGCGGCCTACGGGGATGAGCAGTTCTTC CSARDRAAYGDEQFF TRBV20-1 few NA TRBJ2-1
TGTGCCAGTCCGAGCATGGCCGGGGAGCTGTTTTTT CASPSMAGELFF TRBV19 few NA TRBJ2-2
TGCGCCAGCAGCTTTAGGTCCCCGGCGGGAGTGACTACCTACAATGAGCAGTTCTTC CASSFRSPAGVTTYNEQFF TRBV5-1 few TRBD2 TRBJ2-1
TGCAGTGCCCCCGACCCTCGGTTAGCCAAAAACATTCAGTACTTC CSAPDPRLAKNIQYF TRBV20-1 few NA TRBJ2-4
TGCAGTGCCATACGACTAGCGGGAGCGTCGGATACGCAGTATTTT CSAIRLAGASDTQYF TRBV20-1 few TRBD2 TRBJ2-3